These 19 T cell receptor beta chains were sequenced from one sample in a study of breast tumors, draining lymph nodes, adjacent tissues (dated by TCRdb to 2016 to 2018). Lymph node samples came from the axillary draining lymph nodes of breast cancer patients. The method behind the library was multiplex PCR. These reads were obtained on an Illumina HiSeq 2000. TCRdb took the public reads, trimmed them with fastp at Q25, ran MiXCR for clone calling and kept in-frame beta chains. Under each unique CDR3 protein, matching rows form one entry showing the most common genes and DNA. In all, the sample holds over 250,000 distinct CDR3 sequences, and 30% of those were seen once. The biggest ten clones account for 1.1% of the sample. The sequenced sample was axillary lymph node tissue. These receptors were taken from a female donor with breast cancer. Some clones in this sample may be carry-over from other donors' samples.

This clonotype was counted at least ten times. The chain carries TRBV5-5 and TRBJ1-5, with TRBD1 identical over 10 bases. V lost 4 bases and J lost 7; bases outside the gene matches: 5. The germline V gene has CDR1 SGHKS and CDR2 YYEKEE (reference sequence). The CDR3 extends over 14 amino acids. In DNA form, the CDR3 reads TGTGCCAGCAGCCGGGACAGGGGACTCCAGCCCCAGCATTTT. Translation gives CASSRDRGLQPQHF.

A remark on this clonotype: Possible read error: a much larger clone is one base away. The V call is TRBV12-3 or TRBV12-4, the J call TRBJ2-5; D is perhaps TRBD2 (5 bases). There are 13 residues in the CDR3. Trimming removed 3 bases at V and 5 bases at J, with 10 bases between. CDR3 residues: CASSFNWEETQYF. The CDR3 bases are TGTGCCAGCAGTTTCAACTGGGAGGAGACCCAGTACTTC.

This clonotype was picked up a small number of times. It may be a read error: a sequence one base away is much more abundant. V and J are TRBV9 and TRBJ2-1; 8 bases agree with TRBD2. There are 14 residues in the CDR3. Germline V CDR1 and CDR2: SGDLS, YYNGEE. The CDR3 is CASSVREGYNEQSF. Here the CDR3 DNA reads TGTGCCAGCAGCGTCCGGGAGGGGTACAATGAGCAGTCCTTC.

This clonotype was counted between two and nine times. With a much larger clone just one base away, this may be a read error. The chain carries TRBV12-3 or TRBV12-4 and TRBJ2-7, with a possible D match to TRBD2 (6 bases). The V end was cut by 7 bases, the J end by 8 bases, with 12 bases between. This CDR3 comprises 11 residues. The CDR3 bases are TGTGCCAGCATCAAAGGAGGGAAGCAGTACTTC. This codes for CASIKGGKQYF.

This clonotype was observed many times. J is TRBJ2-5 and V is TRBV20-1; TRBD1 matches at 7 bases. J was trimmed by 1 base and V by 3 bases; bases with no gene match: 2. This CDR3 is 13 amino acids long. Germline lookup yields CDR1 DFQATT and CDR2 SNEGSKA (reference sequence). The CDR3 sequence is CSARGQLQETQYF. The CDR3 bases are TGCAGTGCTAGGGGACAGCTCCAAGAGACCCAGTACTTC.

This clonotype was observed a handful of times. The CDR3 sequence is CASSHPGRGAGYTF. The CDR3 nucleotides read TGTGCCAGCAGCCACCCGGGAAGGGGGGCGGGCTACACCTTC. This rearrangement joins TRBV3-1 to TRBJ1-2; D perhaps matches TRBD1 (6 bases). This CDR3 is 14 amino acids long. Germline CDR1 reads LGHDT; CDR2 reads YNNKEL (reference sequence). Trimming took off 3 bases at V and 8 bases at J, with 16 bases between the two ends.

This clonotype was seen ten or more times. The chain has TRBV24-1 and TRBJ2-7; 7 nucleotides match TRBD2. With 2 bases clipped from V and 4 bases from J, the junction kept 7 bases outside the gene matches. Germline assignment: CDR1 KGHDR and CDR2 SFDVKD. The CDR3 covers 15 residues. In DNA, the CDR3 is TGTGCCACCAGTGATTCTGGAGCGGGAAGTTACGAGCAGTACTTC. This gives the protein CATSDSGAGSYEQYF.

In the case of this clonotype: A read error may explain this, as a much larger clone is one base away. V usage is TRBV11-3 and J usage is TRBJ2-5, with TRBD2 matching 7 bases. CDR3 length: 16 residues. Germline V CDR1 and CDR2: SGHNT, YENEEA. With 1 base clipped from V and 5 bases from J, the junction kept 10 bases outside the gene matches. This chain's CDR3 is CASSLAAGTGRETQYF. CDR3 nucleotide sequence: TGTGCCAGCAGCTTAGCGGCCGGTACCGGGAGGGAGACCCAGTACTTC.

In its sample, this clonotype was seen many times. J is TRBJ2-3 and V is TRBV9, with 14 bases lining up with TRBD2. Per germline, CDR1 SGDLS and CDR2 YYNGEE. This CDR3 contains 18 residues. V trimming: 2 bases; J trimming: 0 bases; junction bases outside the gene matches: 5. In DNA, the CDR3 is TGTGCCAGCAGCGTCCGACTAGCGGGAGGGCTGAGCACAGATACGCAGTATTTT. It is translated as CASSVRLAGGLSTDTQYF.

At least ten counts were recorded for this clonotype. The rearrangement uses TRBV12-3 or TRBV12-4 and TRBJ2-7; TRBD1 or TRBD2 may be the D gene (5 bases each). CDR3 length: 15 residues. Between the trimmed V and J ends, which lost 5 bases and 3 bases, there was a span of 17 bases. The CDR3 coding sequence is TGTGCCAGCAGTCCCACAGGTCAGGGAGACTACGAGCAGTACTTC. Protein product: CASSPTGQGDYEQYF.

The table lists this clonotype with many counts. The chain employs TRBV18 and TRBJ1-6; 7 nucleotides line up with TRBD1. Trimming cost V 5 bases and J 10 bases; bases outside gene matches: 8. CDR1 and CDR2 (germline): KGHSH, LQKENI. The CDR3 consists of 14 residues. For the CDR3, the DNA is TGTGCCAGCTCATCGCGACAGGGAAGATCACCCCTCCACTTT. Amino acids: CASSSRQGRSPLHF. Complete variable domain (other parts from reference TRBV18 and TRBJ1-6): NAGVMQNPRHLVRRRGQEARLRCSPMKGHSHVYWYRQLPEEGLKFMVYLQKENIIDESGMPKERFSAEFPKEGPSILRIQQVVRGDSAAYFCASSSRQGRSPLHFGNGTRLTVT.

This clonotype was counted ten times or more. The chain links TRBV19 to TRBJ2-1; unclear D gene. The length of the CDR3 is 15 residues. Germline CDR1 LNHDA, CDR2 SQIVND (reference sequence). Trimming removed 7 bases at V and 4 bases at J, with 17 bases between. CDR3: CASTSLDAVYNEQFF. The CDR3 DNA is TGTGCCAGTACCTCTTTAGACGCAGTTTACAATGAGCAGTTCTTC.

This sequence joins TRBV29-1 and TRBJ1-1; D is perhaps TRBD1 (5 bases). Germline CDR1 reads SQVTM; CDR2 reads ANQGSEA. CDR3 length: 13 residues. The V end was cut by 2 bases, the J end by 4 bases, with 11 bases between. In nucleotides, the CDR3 is TGCAGCGTTGAACAGGGAGTGGGCACTGAAGCTTTCTTT. Translation gives CSVEQGVGTEAFF.

Turning to this clonotype: Possible read error: a much larger clone is one base away. The chain couples TRBV6-6 to TRBJ2-1, with D perhaps being TRBD1 or TRBD2 (6 bases each). The CDR3 spans 15 residues. Deletions cut 5 bases from V and 6 bases from J, with 17 bases between. Germline CDR1 MNHNY, CDR2 SVGAGI (reference sequence). The CDR3 bases are TGTGCCAGCAGTCACCGCACGGGGGCCGGCAATGAGCAGTTCTTC. Amino acid sequence: CASSHRTGAGNEQFF.

This clonotype was seen at least ten times. The chain joins TRBV10-3 to TRBJ1-5; 9 positions match TRBD1. V trimming: 4 bases; J trimming: 5 bases; junction bases outside the gene matches: 12. The CDR3 sequence is 17 residues long. Germline-derived CDR1 and CDR2 are ENHRY and SYGVKD. CDR3 coding DNA: TGTGCCATCAGTGGAGGGATGCGGGGACAGGGTGATCAGCCCCAGCATTTT. Protein product: CAISGGMRGQGDQPQHF.

The chain has TRBV28 and TRBJ2-7; 13 bases line up with TRBD2. CDR3 size: 15 residues. CDR1 is MDHEN and CDR2 is SYDVKM in the germline V gene. J was trimmed by 1 base and V by 6 bases; bases with no gene match: 3. The CDR3, as DNA: TGTGCCAGCAGAAAGGGACTAGCGGGATCCTACGAGCAGTACTTC. It codes for CASRKGLAGSYEQYF.

This clonotype was counted a few times. Here the CDR3 DNA reads TGTGCCAGCAGCCAAGATCTACTTTCTATTTGGGCAGATACGCAGTATTTT. It encodes CASSQDLLSIWADTQYF. The J gene is TRBJ2-3, the V gene TRBV3-2. TRBV3-2 is a pseudogene. The CDR3 has 17 amino acids.

Regarding this clonotype: A much larger clone lies a single base off, so this may be a read error. Because the CDR3 is missing its conserved closing phenylalanine or tryptophan, this is likely a read error. The genes are TRBV5-8 and TRBJ2-1; TRBD2 matches at 8 bases. J lost 8 bases, V lost 4 bases, and 17 bases had no gene match. Germline V lookup: CDR1 SGHTS, CDR2 YDEGEE. The CDR3 runs 17 residues. The DNA of the CDR3 is TGTGCCAGCAGCCAGAGCGCGGGACTAGTACAACGGGATGAGCAGTTCATC. The encoded protein is CASSQSAGLVQRDEQFI.

This clonotype was recorded at least ten times. The chain employs TRBV12-3 or TRBV12-4 and TRBJ1-6; weak D call: TRBD1 (5 bases). The length of the CDR3 is 15 residues. The ends were cut back, 4 bases at V and 6 bases at J, with 13 bases in the middle. DNA of the CDR3: TGTGCCAGCAGTTATGACCGACAGATTAATTCACCCCTCCACTTT. Translating gives CASSYDRQINSPLHF.